A single sample gave rise to the 4 T cell receptor beta chains below, sequenced in a study of T cell responses to AZD1222 COVID-19 vaccine. Generated by immunoSEQ multiplex PCR, the TCRdb table keeps only in-frame clones and is missing some. This sample has approximately 120,000 clones; 88% occur once, and the top ten carry 13%. The input for sequencing was peripheral blood, taken on day 0 of MenACWY control vaccination. The receptors were gathered from an adult in good health.

This clone was seen once. The chain has TRBV12-3 or TRBV12-4 and TRBJ1-2; D is perhaps TRBD1 (6 bases). Trimming took off 5 bases at V and 8 bases at J, with 12 bases between the two ends. The CDR3 runs to 12 residues. The CDR3 reads CASSLDRRGYTF. The DNA of the CDR3 is TGTGCCAGCAGTCTAGACAGGCGGGGCTACACCTTC.

The chain uses TRBV7-9 and TRBJ2-7; TRBD2 is a possible D gene (7 bases). This CDR3 has 17 amino acids. The V end lost 3 bases, the J end lost 2 bases, and 20 bases lay between the germline ends. Germline lookup yields CDR1 SEHNR and CDR2 FQNEAQ (reference sequence). This CDR3 is CASSLAPGAGATYEQYF. The CDR3 DNA follows: TGTGCCAGCAGCTTGGCCCCCGGGGCGGGGGCCACCTACGAGCAGTACTTC.

This chain uses TRBV29-1 with TRBJ1-1, with D uncertain. Germline-derived CDR1 and CDR2 are SQVTM and ANQGSEA. Trimming stripped 1 base from V and 0 bases from J, with 3 bases between. This CDR3 comprises 12 residues. The CDR3 coding sequence is TGCAGCGTTGAAGGGGTGAACACTGAAGCTTTCTTT. Amino acids: CSVEGVNTEAFF.

This clone was seen only a few times. V usage is TRBV10-3 and J usage is TRBJ2-2; 7 nucleotides align to TRBD2. The CDR3 runs 20 residues. V shed 2 bases and J 2 bases; nucleotides not matched to a gene: 17. From germline, CDR1 is ENHRY and CDR2 SYGVKD. The CDR3 loop is CAISEHPGLPLSENTGELFF. DNA of the CDR3: TGTGCCATCAGTGAGCACCCGGGACTACCCTTGTCTGAAAACACCGGGGAGCTGTTTTTT.